One sample yielded the 11 T cell receptor beta chains listed below, sequenced in a study of identical twins. TCRdb independently ran MiXCR on the 5' RACE reads; one entry per CDR3 protein. The profile shows some 690,000 distinct CDR3 sequences, about 20% of them singletons. This same sample was also taken into another study, of T cells expressing NK-cell markers.

Sample: PBMCs. These receptors were obtained from a young woman in good health.

This clonotype was detected many times. The chain links TRBV12-3 or TRBV12-4 to TRBJ2-7, with 9 bases aligning to TRBD1. The V gene end was trimmed by 6 bases and the J gene end by 2 bases; junction bases not matched to a gene: 8. The CDR3 extends over 15 amino acids. CDR3 sequence: CASSLSGTGTYEQYF. The DNA for the CDR3 is TGTGCCAGCAGCTTAAGCGGGACAGGGACCTACGAGCAGTACTTC.

This clonotype has a handful of counts. The chain uses TRBV6-1 and TRBJ1-5; D might be TRBD1 (6 bases). The CDR3 is 11 residues long. The germline gives CDR1 MNHNS, CDR2 SASEGT. V was cut by 8 bases and J by 6 bases, with 8 bases left in between. In nucleotides, the CDR3 is TGTGCCAGCGGGGGGGCTCAGCCCCAGCATTTT. Its translation: CASGGAQPQHF.

This chain links TRBV29-1 with TRBJ2-1; D unclear. The germline V gene has CDR1 SQVTM and CDR2 ANQGSEA. The V end lost 3 bases, the J end lost 9 bases, and 15 bases lay between the germline ends. This CDR3 has 13 residues. The CDR3 reads CSVERLDKVEQFF. CDR3 DNA sequence: TGCAGCGTTGAGCGTCTAGATAAAGTTGAGCAGTTCTTC.

This clonotype was detected only a few times. The V call is TRBV4-3, the J call TRBJ2-3; D gene ambiguous. The CDR3 spans 13 residues. Germline CDR1 and CDR2: LGHNA and YSLEER. V dropped 0 bases and J dropped 7 bases, with 8 bases sitting between them. CDR3 residues: CASSQEVSYTQYF. For the CDR3, the DNA is TGCGCCAGCAGCCAAGAAGTCTCCTATACGCAGTATTTT.

The rearrangement links TRBV24-1 to TRBJ2-2; 7 positions agree with TRBD1. V dropped 4 bases and J dropped 0; count of bases not matched to a gene: 4. The CDR3 spans 16 residues. Germline lookup yields CDR1 KGHDR and CDR2 SFDVKD. This CDR3 is CATSEAGTANTGELFF. CDR3 coding DNA: TGTGCCACCAGTGAGGCCGGGACAGCGAACACCGGGGAGCTGTTTTTT.

The table lists this clonotype with a few counts. The chain recombines TRBV20-1 with TRBJ1-6; 10 positions match TRBD1. This CDR3 region has 15 residues. Germline assignment: CDR1 DFQATT and CDR2 SNEGSKA (reference sequence). Losses at the gene ends were 1 base for V and 9 bases for J; bases not matched to a gene: 6. CDR3 protein: CSARAGTGASSPLHF. The CDR3 DNA reads as TGCAGTGCTAGAGCGGGGACAGGGGCGAGTTCACCCCTCCACTTT.

The rearrangement uses TRBV20-1 and TRBJ1-2; D gene ambiguous. V lost 7 bases and J 7 bases, leaving 10 bases between the germline ends. In germline, CDR1 is DFQATT, CDR2 SNEGSKA (reference sequence). The CDR3 is 10 residues long. CDR3: CSVAFPGYTF. In DNA, the CDR3 is TGCAGTGTCGCCTTTCCTGGCTACACCTTC.

The chain couples TRBV4-3 to TRBJ2-3, with D perhaps TRBD1 (6 bases). CDR1 LGHNA and CDR2 YSLEER come from the germline V gene. V lost 0 bases and J lost 10, with 20 bases in between. The CDR3 runs 16 residues. CDR3: CASSQDSAGAGGAQYF. CDR3 nucleotides: TGCGCCAGCAGCCAAGATTCCGCAGGGGCTGGCGGCGCGCAGTATTTT.

This clonotype was observed a few times. V and J are TRBV20-1 and TRBJ2-1; 9 bases match TRBD2. The CDR3 totals 14 residues. Germline V gene data show CDR1 as DFQATT and CDR2 as SNEGSKA (reference sequence). V was clipped by 6 bases and J by 0 bases; unmatched bases: 3. The CDR3 loop is CSAMTSGSYNEQFF. The CDR3 DNA reads as TGCAGTGCCATGACTAGCGGCTCCTACAATGAGCAGTTCTTC.

At least ten counts were recorded for this clonotype. The gene calls are TRBV7-3 and TRBJ1-2; D unresolved. This CDR3 is built from 13 residues. Germline CDR1 reads SGHTA; CDR2 reads FQGTGA. Trimming took 2 bases from V and 2 from J, leaving 6 bases between them. The DNA for the CDR3 is TGTGCCAGCAGCTTATCCAGGAACTATGGCTACACCTTC. Protein sequence: CASSLSRNYGYTF.

This clonotype appeared a few times. This chain connects TRBV12-3 or TRBV12-4 to TRBJ1-2; unclear D gene. This CDR3 spans 13 amino acids. Trimming removed 3 bases from V and 5 bases from J, with 10 bases in between. The chain's CDR3 is CASSFRQEYGYTF. For the CDR3, the DNA is TGTGCCAGCAGTTTCCGGCAGGAGTATGGCTACACCTTC.